Sequencing of this T cell receptor beta chain was carried out in a study of regulatory T cells in long-lasting Graves disease. CDR3 regions were amplified by Arm-PCR using iRepertoire HTBI primers to build TCR beta libraries. MiXCR, applied by TCRdb to the multiplex PCR reads, yields one record per CDR3 protein. Among 510,000 or so distinct CDR3 sequences listed, 12% were seen once. Overall study results and limits: Repertoires from persistent disease leaned toward TRBV28, TRBJ1-2 and TRBJ2-5.

The time point: newly diagnosed GD, antithyroid drugs for less than 3 months. TCR sequences were obtained from RNA taken from PBMCs. Germline-derived CDR1 and CDR2 are DFQATT and SNEGSKA (reference sequence). This CDR3 contains 16 residues. The V and J ends lost 1 base and 2 bases, in that order; junction bases with no gene match: 7. This clonotype was counted between two and nine times. Antigen unknown. This sample also appeared in a second study, on T cells in Graves' hyperthyroidism and ophthalmopathy.

Specimen: peripheral blood mononuclear cells (PBMCs), collected at new diagnosis, from a patient treated with antithyroid drugs. The chain joins TRBV20-1 to TRBJ2-7, with TRBD2 identical over 11 bases. The receptor comes from a woman younger than 45 with Graves disease. The CDR3 region is CSARGPTSGSPYEQYF. The CDR3 DNA is TGCAGTGCTAGAGGCCCAACTAGCGGGAGTCCCTACGAGCAGTACTTC.